This TCR beta chain was profiled in a study of beta chain features in type 1 diabetes. Study-wide results and caveats: Type 1 diabetes patients had moderately but significantly shorter TCRB CDR3s in all four CD4+ subsets. Highly expressing activated T cells could be over-counted with a cDNA template.

Expressed TCRB transcripts were sequenced, since all the RNA that had been isolated was reverse transcribed. Some clones are missing from TCRdb's copy, which holds only in-frame ones; the method was immunoSEQ multiplex PCR. This sample has about 650,000 clones, with roughly 12% found just once. Germline values: CDR1 SGHRS, CDR2 YFSETQ. V was trimmed by 0 bases and J by 3 bases, leaving 15 bases between them. The CDR3 consists of 16 residues. This clone turned up a few times. The antigen remains unidentified. Roughly 100 mL of blood, on average, came from one heparinised draw per donor. This sequence originates from a man younger than 40 with type 1 diabetes. This chain connects TRBV5-1 to TRBJ1-2; tentative D call: TRBD1 (6 bases). The material sequenced was naive CD4+ T cells from blood. The CDR3 spells CASSLGKQGKDYGYTF. The CDR3 DNA is TGCGCCAGCAGCTTGGGGAAACAGGGAAAGGACTATGGCTACACCTTC.